Following are 23 T cell receptor beta chains from one sample sequenced in a study of blood T cell repertoires in COVID-19. Only in-frame clones appear in the TCRdb table, and some are missing; sequencing was by immunoSEQ multiplex PCR. The sample records about 75,000 clones, approximately 88% being singletons. The specimen was peripheral blood. Source of these receptors: a human donor in a cohort sampled during active COVID-19.

The chain combines TRBV5-1 with TRBJ2-7, with a tentative D call TRBD1 (5 bases). CDR1 SGHRS and CDR2 YFSETQ come from the germline V gene. V lost 2 bases to trimming and J lost 5 bases, with 11 bases between them. The CDR3 is made up of 13 amino acids. The DNA of the CDR3 is TGCGCCAGCAGCTTATGGCTAGGGGACGAGCAGTACTTC. Its translation: CASSLWLGDEQYF. Full variable domain (outside the CDR3, taken from reference TRBV5-1 and TRBJ2-7): KAGVTQTPRYLIKTRGQQVTLSCSPISGHRSVSWYQQTPGQGLQFLFEYFSETQRNKGNFPGRFSGRQFSNSRSEMNVSTLELGDSALYLCASSLWLGDEQYFGPGTRLTVT.

The J gene is TRBJ2-7, the V gene TRBV4-1, with D hard to call. V was shortened by 0 bases and J by 4 bases, with 10 bases between the two germline ends. The germline V gene has CDR1 MGHRA and CDR2 YSYEKL. This CDR3 has 14 residues. DNA of the CDR3: TGCGCCAGCAGCCAAGAAGATGGAGAGTACGAGCAGTACTTC. Amino acids: CASSQEDGEYEQYF.

The chain combines TRBV19 with TRBJ1-1; TRBD1 matches 7 bases. This CDR3 is 14 amino acids long. Germline CDR1 and CDR2: LNHDA and SQIVND (reference sequence). Trimming took 6 bases from V and 1 from J; bases not matched to a gene: 5. The CDR3 spells CASRNRGSNTEAFF. The CDR3 region has the DNA TGTGCCAGTAGGAACAGGGGATCGAACACTGAAGCTTTCTTT.

The V gene is TRBV4-2, the J gene TRBJ2-7; 9 nucleotides agree with TRBD2. Trimming at V came to 2 bases and at J to 1 base, leaving 3 bases not matched to a gene. The CDR3 covers 15 residues. Germline V gene sequence: CDR1 LGHNA, CDR2 YNFKEQ. CDR3 DNA: TGTGCCAGCAGCCAACTAGCGGGAAATTCCTACGAGCAGTACTTC. Its translation is CASSQLAGNSYEQYF.

V usage is TRBV2 and J usage is TRBJ2-1; weak D call: TRBD1 (5 bases). V was pared by 8 bases and J by 1 base, with 9 bases between. The CDR3 extends over 13 amino acids. CDR1 and CDR2 from the germline V gene are SNHLY and FYNNEI. CDR3 in DNA: TGTGCCAGCTCCGGACAATCCTACAATGAGCAGTTCTTC. This sequence encodes CASSGQSYNEQFF.

The chain joins TRBV11-3 to TRBJ2-1; 10 bases match TRBD1. The CDR3 loop spans 17 amino acids. Germline trimming cut 7 bases from V and 0 bases from J; bases unmatched to any gene: 9. Per germline, CDR1 SGHNT and CDR2 YENEEA. The CDR3 protein is CASKWTGGESSYNEQFF. For the CDR3, the DNA is TGTGCCAGCAAATGGACAGGGGGGGAAAGCTCCTACAATGAGCAGTTCTTC.

This clone was found once. This chain uses TRBV10-3 with TRBJ1-5, with 7 nucleotides matching TRBD1. The CDR3 totals 13 residues. Germline V lookup: CDR1 ENHRY, CDR2 SYGVKD. V shed 8 bases and J 3 bases; nucleotides not matched to a gene: 4. DNA of the CDR3: TGTGCCATCGGCGACAGGGACAATCAGCCCCAGCATTTT. Translating gives CAIGDRDNQPQHF.

V usage is TRBV7-8 and J usage is TRBJ1-5; 7 positions agree with TRBD1. The length of the CDR3 is 17 residues. CDR1 and CDR2 from the germline V gene are SGHVS and FQNEAQ. J was trimmed by 8 bases and V by 5 bases; bases with no gene match: 18. CDR3 DNA sequence: TGTGCCAGCAGCCGAGGGGGTCTCGGGACAGCGATCAAGCCCCAGCATTTT. Encoded protein: CASSRGGLGTAIKPQHF. Together with reference TRBV7-8 and TRBJ1-5, the CDR3 gives the full variable domain: GAGVSQSPRYKVAKRGQDVALRCDPISGHVSLFWYQQALGQGPEFLTYFQNEAQLDKSGLPSDRFFAERPEGSVSTLKIQRTQQEDSAVYLCASSRGGLGTAIKPQHFGDGTRLSIL.

This clone was counted only a few times. V usage is TRBV19 and J usage is TRBJ2-2, with a possible D match to TRBD2 (5 bases). The CDR3 is 14 amino acids. The germline V and J ends were trimmed by 8 bases and 1 base, with 11 bases remaining between them. In germline, CDR1 is LNHDA, CDR2 SQIVND (reference sequence). Here the CDR3 reads CASSVRGNTGELFF. The CDR3 nucleotides are TGTGCCAGTTCCGTTCGGGGGAACACCGGGGAGCTGTTTTTT.

This clone was seen at least ten times. This chain joins TRBV7-2 and TRBJ2-7, with TRBD2 identical over 12 bases. CDR3 length: 14 residues. Trimming removed 6 bases from V and 5 bases from J; junction bases left unmatched: 5. Germline V CDR1 and CDR2: SGHTA, FQGNSA. The CDR3 DNA reads TGTGCCAGCAGTCCTACTAGCGGGAGGAACGAGCAGTACTTC. Residues: CASSPTSGRNEQYF. The variable domain in full, completed from reference TRBV7-2 and TRBJ2-7, reads GAGVSQSPSNKVTEKGKDVELRCDPISGHTALYWYRQSLGQGLEFLIYFQGNSAPDKSGLPSDRFSAERTGGSVSTLTIQRTQQEDSAVYLCASSPTSGRNEQYFGPGTRLTVT.

The gene calls are TRBV18 and TRBJ1-4; 9 nucleotides line up with TRBD1. The germline V gene has CDR1 KGHSH and CDR2 LQKENI. V was pared by 2 bases and J by 6 bases, with 1 base of the junction left unmatched. The CDR3 has 14 residues. The DNA for the CDR3 is TGTGCCAGCTCACCAAGGACAGGGGATGAAAAACTGTTTTTT. Translation gives CASSPRTGDEKLFF. Combining the CDR3 with reference TRBV18 and TRBJ1-4 gives the whole variable domain NAGVMQNPRHLVRRRGQEARLRCSPMKGHSHVYWYRQLPEEGLKFMVYLQKENIIDESGMPKERFSAEFPKEGPSILRIQQVVRGDSAAYFCASSPRTGDEKLFFGSGTQLSVL.

This rearrangement joins TRBV19 to TRBJ2-5; 7 nucleotides align to TRBD2. The germline gives CDR1 LNHDA, CDR2 SQIVND (reference sequence). The CDR3 is made up of 14 amino acids. With 6 bases clipped from V and 5 bases from J, the junction kept 9 bases outside the gene matches. CDR3 amino acids: CASSPGRGGETQYF. CDR3 nucleotides: TGTGCCAGTAGCCCAGGACGGGGAGGGGAGACCCAGTACTTC.

In this sample, this clone turned up a few times. This chain uses TRBV19 with TRBJ2-5, with D perhaps matching TRBD1 (6 bases). This CDR3 region has 16 residues. V lost 1 base and J lost 2, with 14 bases in between. Germline CDR1 and CDR2: LNHDA and SQIVND (reference sequence). The DNA of the CDR3 is TGTGCCAGTAGTATAGCGGCAGGGGCCGTGCAAGAGACCCAGTACTTC. This gives the protein CASSIAAGAVQETQYF.

This clone was detected only once. V is TRBV2 and J is TRBJ1-6, with a weak D call TRBD1 (5 bases). The CDR3 covers 13 residues. Germline V gene sequence: CDR1 SNHLY, CDR2 FYNNEI. Trimming stripped 6 bases from V and 8 bases from J, with 11 bases between. CDR3 in amino acids: CASSREGDSPLHF. The CDR3 bases are TGTGCCAGCAGCAGGGAGGGAGATTCACCCCTCCACTTT.

V gene TRBV7-9 combines with J gene TRBJ2-7; 9 nucleotides match TRBD2. Germline values: CDR1 SEHNR, CDR2 FQNEAQ (reference sequence). The CDR3 is 13 amino acids. V shed 8 bases, J shed 4 bases, and the junction held 6 bases outside the gene matches. The DNA of the CDR3 is TGTGCCAGCTTACTAGCGGGTGGTTACGAGCAGTACTTC. As protein: CASLLAGGYEQYF.

The chain joins TRBV11-2 to TRBJ2-5, with no clear D. This CDR3 has 12 amino acids. Trimming stripped 1 base from V and 4 bases from J, with 4 bases between. Germline loops: CDR1 SGHAT, CDR2 FQNNGV. CDR3 loop: CASSLVSETQYF. CDR3 nucleotides: TGTGCCAGCAGCTTAGTATCAGAGACCCAGTACTTC. Based on the CDR3 plus reference TRBV11-2 and TRBJ2-5, the full variable domain is EAGVAQSPRYKIIEKRQSVAFWCNPISGHATLYWYQQILGQGPKLLIQFQNNGVVDDSQLPKDRFSAERLKGVDSTLKIQPAKLEDSAVYLCASSLVSETQYFGPGTRLLVL.

The chain is built from TRBV19 and TRBJ2-1, with D possibly matching TRBD2 (7 bases). There are 16 residues in the CDR3. V was cut by 3 bases and J by 0 bases, with 12 bases left in between. Germline loops: CDR1 LNHDA, CDR2 SQIVND (reference sequence). In DNA form, the CDR3 reads TGTGCCAGTAGTATGTGGGGGGGCATCTCCTACAATGAGCAGTTCTTC. Its protein product is CASSMWGGISYNEQFF.

The chain employs TRBV7-3 and TRBJ2-7; D is unresolved. Germline CDR1 reads SGHTA; CDR2 reads FQGTGA. The CDR3 contains 13 residues. The V end lost 8 bases, the J end lost 6 bases, and 17 bases lay between the germline ends. CDR3 in amino acids: CASSYAPTGEQYF. CDR3 bases: TGTGCCAGCTCCTACGCCCCTACGGGCGAGCAGTACTTC. Full variable domain (missing parts from reference TRBV7-3 and TRBJ2-7): GAGVSQTPSNKVTEKGKYVELRCDPISGHTALYWYRQSLGQGPEFLIYFQGTGAADDSGLPNDRFFAVRPEGSVSTLKIQRTERGDSAVYLCASSYAPTGEQYFGPGTRLTVT.

The chain has TRBV12-3 or TRBV12-4 and TRBJ2-6, with no clear D. Trimming left V 9 bases short and J 4 bases short, with 10 bases between. This CDR3 comprises 13 residues. CDR3 DNA sequence: TGTGCCAGTTTCGAGTCCGGGGCCAACGTCCTGACTTTC. Residues: CASFESGANVLTF.

The chain links TRBV7-3 to TRBJ2-5, with 8 bases lining up with TRBD1. The V segment lost 2 bases and the J segment 4 bases; nucleotides outside the gene matches: 6. The CDR3 extends over 15 amino acids. CDR1 and CDR2 (germline): SGHTA, FQGTGA. The CDR3 nucleotides are TGTGCCAGCAGCTTATCCGGACAGGGACTAGAGACCCAGTACTTC. This sequence encodes CASSLSGQGLETQYF.

The chain uses TRBV5-1 and TRBJ2-7, with TRBD1 matching 9 bases. The junction had 7 bases not matched to a gene; V was cut back by 3 bases and J by 6 bases. This CDR3 contains 14 residues. Germline lookup yields CDR1 SGHRS and CDR2 YFSETQ. CDR3 residues: CASSSGDRVREQYF. CDR3 DNA sequence: TGCGCCAGCAGCTCGGGGGACAGGGTTCGCGAGCAGTACTTC.

The sample holds one count of this clone. The rearrangement joins TRBV5-8 to TRBJ2-1, with TRBD1 matching over 8 bases. V shed 4 bases and J 5 bases; nucleotides not matched to a gene: 5. The germline V gene has CDR1 SGHTS and CDR2 YDEGEE. CDR3 length equals 14 residues. CDR3 bases: TGTGCCAGCAGCATGGACAGGGCCAACAATGAGCAGTTCTTC. Its protein product is CASSMDRANNEQFF.

V is TRBV19 and J is TRBJ1-4; D ambiguous. Germline CDR1 is LNHDA and CDR2 is SQIVND (reference sequence). CDR3 length: 11 residues. Trimming took 3 bases from V and 15 from J, leaving 11 bases between them. DNA of the CDR3: TGTGCCAGTAGTATGGGTGAACTATTGTTTTTT. It specifies CASSMGELLFF.